These T cell receptor beta chains were read from a single sample in a study of cytomegalovirus exposure and HLA in healthy donors. The protocol was immunoSEQ multiplex PCR, while the TCRdb copy is restricted to in-frame clones and leaves out a portion. Its table lists tens of thousands of clones. Source material: PBMCs. The receptors originated from a female donor in good health and CMV-seropositive. The CDR3 runs from the conserved cysteine through the conserved F or W. Each record gives: D gene, clone size, V gene, J gene, CDR3 DNA, CDR3 protein. D genes are given only for firm matches. Expanded clones are given a class, and other clones once, few, many or no size at all.

>NA|NA|TRBV5-4|TRBJ1-5
TGTGCCAGCAGCTTTGAAGGAGGTCAGCCCCAGCATTTT
CASSFEGGQPQHF
>TRBD1|NA|TRBV7-9|TRBJ2-7
TGTGCCAGCAGCGGCACAGGGGCCGAGCAGTACTTC
CASSGTGAEQYF
>NA|NA|TRBV5-1|TRBJ2-2
TGCGCCAGCAGCTCACAGGCTGGGACCGGGGAGCTGTTTTTT
CASSSQAGTGELFF
>TRBD2|NA|TRBV5-1|TRBJ2-1
TGCGCCAGCAGCTTGGCTAGCGGGAGGGTCTATGAGCAGTTCTTC
CASSLASGRVYEQFF
>TRBD1|NA|TRBV18|TRBJ2-7
TGTGCCAGCTCGTCGGGACAGGGAAACTACGAGCAGTACTTC
CASSSGQGNYEQYF
>NA|NA|TRBV7-2|TRBJ2-7
TGTGCCAGCAGCAGGAGTGGCTACGAGCAGTACTTC
CASSRSGYEQYF
>TRBD1|NA|TRBV18|TRBJ2-7
TGTGCCAGCTCACCACGAAACAGGGGTAGCTCCTACGAGCAGTACTTC
CASSPRNRGSSYEQYF
>NA|NA|TRBV6-5|TRBJ2-1
TGTGCCAGCAGTTCTTATTCAGGGGGGTTTGAGCAGTTCTTC
CASSSYSGGFEQFF
>NA|NA|TRBV25-1|TRBJ1-1
TGTGCCAGCAATCGAGGGATGAACACTGAAGCTTTCTTT
CASNRGMNTEAFF
>TRBD1|NA|TRBV12-5|TRBJ1-2
TGTGCTAGTGGTTTCCACGTCCCGGGACAGGGGATCCCGGGTGATGGCTACACCTTC
CASGFHVPGQGIPGDGYTF
>NA|medium-sized|TRBV2|TRBJ2-7
TGTGCCAGCAGTCCGAGCTCCTACGAGCAGTACTTC
CASSPSSYEQYF
>NA|NA|TRBV6-5|TRBJ1-1
TGTGCCACCATCCAAGGGGTGGGGCTTGAAGCTTTCTTT
CATIQGVGLEAFF
>NA|NA|TRBV18|TRBJ2-7
TGTGCCAGCTCACCCCGGGCTGGAGGGGAGCAGTACTTC
CASSPRAGGEQYF
>NA|NA|TRBV6-6|TRBJ2-5
TGTGCCAGCAGTTACTTTACAGTGCCCCAAGAGACCCAGTACTTC
CASSYFTVPQETQYF
>NA|NA|TRBV18|TRBJ2-7
TGTGCCAGCTCACCCGGCACAGGGCCCTCGGGCGAGCAGTACTTC
CASSPGTGPSGEQYF
>NA|NA|TRBV7-9|TRBJ1-4
TGTGCCAGCAGCTTACTCCCCGAAAAACTGTTTTTT
CASSLLPEKLFF
>NA|NA|TRBV6-1|TRBJ1-2
TGTGCCAGCAGTGAGGGGGGGTTTCTCTATGGCTACACCTTC
CASSEGGFLYGYTF
>NA|NA|TRBV11-2|TRBJ1-1
TGTGCCAGCAGCCACACAGGGAACACTGAAGCTTTCTTT
CASSHTGNTEAFF
>NA|NA|TRBV6-6|TRBJ2-2
TGTGCCAGCAGTTATCGGGGGAGGTTCAACGGGGAGCTGTTTTTT
CASSYRGRFNGELFF
>TRBD1|NA|TRBV28|TRBJ2-7
TGTGCCAGCAGTTTTCCCGACAGGGCACCAAACAGCTACGAGCAGTACTTC
CASSFPDRAPNSYEQYF
>NA|NA|TRBV18|TRBJ1-1
TGTGCCAGCTCATCAATGAACACTGAAGCTTTCTTT
CASSSMNTEAFF
>NA|NA|TRBV27|TRBJ2-3
TGTGCCAGCAGGACCTACAGGAGCACAGATACGCAGTATTTT
CASRTYRSTDTQYF
>NA|NA|TRBV5-1|TRBJ2-1
TGCGCCAGCAGCTTTGTCCAAGGGGACAAGTACAATGAGCAGTTCTTC
CASSFVQGDKYNEQFF